The clone carrying this TCR beta chain showed up just a few times. This entry belongs to a study of response to subunit inactivated influenza vaccine. Germline V lookup: CDR1 SGHVS, CDR2 FQNEAQ. V lost 5 bases to trimming and J lost 9 bases, with 20 bases between them. This CDR3 is 15 amino acids long. TCRdb independently ran MiXCR on the RT-PCR reads; one entry per CDR3 protein. This table has approximately 500,000 distinct CDR3 sequences, 10% to 15% appearing once. Source: PBMCs from blood, taken about 6 weeks after vaccination. The clonotype was recovered from a man aged 45-60 years who received an inactivated influenza vaccine. The J gene is TRBJ2-1, the V gene TRBV7-8, with TRBD1 as a possible D gene (6 bases). The CDR3: CASSDQGRRFGEQFF. The DNA for the CDR3 is TGTGCCAGCAGCGATCAGGGGCGGCGGTTCGGTGAGCAGTTCTTC. The full variable domain, in which reference TRBV7-8 and TRBJ2-1 provide the parts outside the CDR3, is GAGVSQSPRYKVAKRGQDVALRCDPISGHVSLFWYQQALGQGPEFLTYFQNEAQLDKSGLPSDRFFAERPEGSVSTLKIQRTQQEDSAVYLCASSDQGRRFGEQFFGPGTRLTVL.